This T cell receptor beta chain was sequenced for a study of blood T cell repertoires in COVID-19 (dated by TCRdb to the early 2020s). General notes on the study: Samples covering the acute and convalescent phases of COVID-19 were provided by collaborators in the United States, Italy and Spain. The material from the prospective study consisted of cDNA or gDNA derived from T cells, B-cell-depleted T cells, or PBMCs. Subjects who had been exposed to COVID-19, were actively infected with it, or had recovered from it provided the deeply sampled blood TCRbeta repertoires that made up the dataset. The repertoires were released in a freely available public database meant as a resource for research on the immune response to SARS-CoV-2. The samples were drawn from two sources: the first 160 participants of the ongoing ImmuneRACE study, and 950 to 1,500 subjects contributed by 6 global collaborators. Nearly every sample came with metadata listing a de-identified subject ID, COVID-19 status, age in years and sex. Where HLA class I and class II types were available, the types were taken from metadata supplied by the sample provider, not from assay-based typing. Results and caveats for the whole study, not just this receptor: The amount of clinical and demographic metadata varied by source and participant and was provided uncurated.

The immunoSEQ Assay, a bias-controlled multiplex PCR, was used to amplify TCRbeta CDR3 regions from genomic DNA. As for the authors' bioinformatics: The number of nucleated cells in each sample was estimated from the amplification of reference gene primers within the assay. Sequence reads were collapsed and filtered to measure the absolute abundance of every unique TCRbeta CDR3 rearrangement. Productive Simpson clonality was computed per sample as the square root of Simpson's diversity index over productive rearrangements. TCRdb carries this immuneACCESS record with in-frame sequences only. Its versions omit some clonotypes, under half of them owing to an unresolved V gene in the studies checked, with the rest unexplained. V, J and clone size were drawn from that table, and D and trimming were deduced from the DNA. Counted in this sample were about 74,000 clones; 84% of them appeared once. Jointly, the top ten make up around 35% of the sample.

From V the trimming removes 6 bases and from J it removes 4 bases, while the gene matches leave 3 bases of the junction unaccounted for. The germline V gene provides CDR1 ENHRY and CDR2 SYGVKD. The CDR3 covers 15 residues, taking in both the cysteine and the phenylalanine. CDR3 DNA is the only sequence kept; it has 45 bases, read in frame from the first base. Each collaborating institution followed its own protocols to collect whole blood in K2EDTA tubes. For TCRbeta analysis, collaborator samples were shipped as frozen whole blood, as isolated PBMCs, or as DNA extracted from either sample type. A word on this clone: This clone's antigen is unknown. No qualities accompany the bases; no much larger clone lies one base away.

The V and J genes are TRBV10-3 and TRBJ2-1; TRBD2 fits 13 bases in the junction. The TCR was taken from a man in his sixties or seventies with acute or convalescent COVID-19. The material sequenced was peripheral blood. The sequenced DNA is TGTGCCATCAGATCACTAGCGGGAGGGTACAATGAGCAGTTCTTC. The encoded protein is CAIRSLAGGYNEQFF.